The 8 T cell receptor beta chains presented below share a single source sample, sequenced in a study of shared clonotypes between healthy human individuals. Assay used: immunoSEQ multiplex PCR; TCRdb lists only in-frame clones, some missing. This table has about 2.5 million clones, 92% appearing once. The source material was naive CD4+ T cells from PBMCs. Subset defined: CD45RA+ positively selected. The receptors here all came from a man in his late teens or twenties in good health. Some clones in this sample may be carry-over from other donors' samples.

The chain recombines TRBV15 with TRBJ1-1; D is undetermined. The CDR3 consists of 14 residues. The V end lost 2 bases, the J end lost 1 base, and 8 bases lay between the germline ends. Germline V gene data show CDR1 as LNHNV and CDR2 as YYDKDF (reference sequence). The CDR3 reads CATSRPDGNTEAFF. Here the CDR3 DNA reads TGTGCCACCAGCAGACCCGACGGGAACACTGAAGCTTTCTTT.

The CDR3 coding sequence is TGTGCCAGCAGTGGAAGGGGGTACACCGGGGAGCTGTTTTTT. Its protein is CASSGRGYTGELFF. The chain couples TRBV2 to TRBJ2-2; possibly TRBD1 for D (6 bases). Deletions cut 4 bases from V and 3 bases from J, with 9 bases between. The germline V gene has CDR1 SNHLY and CDR2 FYNNEI. This CDR3 is 14 amino acids long.

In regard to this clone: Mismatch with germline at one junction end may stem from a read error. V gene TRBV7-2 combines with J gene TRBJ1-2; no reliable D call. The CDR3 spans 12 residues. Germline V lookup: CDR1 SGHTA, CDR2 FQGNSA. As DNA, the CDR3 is TGTGCCAGCAGCTTAGTCGGGGTTGAGTGGGACTTC. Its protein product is CASSLVGVEWDF.

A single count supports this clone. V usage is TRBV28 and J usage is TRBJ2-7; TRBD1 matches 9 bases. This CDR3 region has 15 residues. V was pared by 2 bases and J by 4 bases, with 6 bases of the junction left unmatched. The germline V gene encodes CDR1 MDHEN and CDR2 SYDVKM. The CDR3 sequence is CASSLRGQGRYEQYF. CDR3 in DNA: TGTGCCAGCAGTTTACGGGGACAGGGACGGTACGAGCAGTACTTC. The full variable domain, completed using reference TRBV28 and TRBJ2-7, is DVKVTQSSRYLVKRTGEKVFLECVQDMDHENMFWYRQDPGLGLRLIYFSYDVKMKEKGDIPEGYSVSREKKERFSLILESASTNQTSMYLCASSLRGQGRYEQYFGPGTRLTVT.

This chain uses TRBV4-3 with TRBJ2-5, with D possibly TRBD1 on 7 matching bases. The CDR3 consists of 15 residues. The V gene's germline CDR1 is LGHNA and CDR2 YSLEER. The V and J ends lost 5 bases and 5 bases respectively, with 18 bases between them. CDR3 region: CASSKRAAGGETQYF. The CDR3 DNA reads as TGCGCCAGCAGCAAAAGAGCTGCAGGGGGGGAGACCCAGTACTTC.

The CDR3 spells CAWRLDYWSGRARGTDTQYF. In nucleotides, the CDR3 is TGTGCCTGGAGATTGGACTACTGGAGCGGGAGGGCCCGGGGCACAGATACGCAGTATTTT. This rearrangement joins TRBV30 to TRBJ2-3, with 10 bases lining up with TRBD2. This CDR3 has 20 amino acids. J was trimmed by 1 base and V by 3 bases; bases with no gene match: 19. In germline, CDR1 is GTSNPN, CDR2 SVGIG (reference sequence).

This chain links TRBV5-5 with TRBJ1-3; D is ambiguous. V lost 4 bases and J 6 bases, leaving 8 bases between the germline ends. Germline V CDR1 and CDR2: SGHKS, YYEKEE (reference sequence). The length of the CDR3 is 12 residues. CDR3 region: CASSPEQNTIYF. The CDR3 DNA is TGTGCCAGCAGCCCGGAGCAAAACACCATATATTTT.

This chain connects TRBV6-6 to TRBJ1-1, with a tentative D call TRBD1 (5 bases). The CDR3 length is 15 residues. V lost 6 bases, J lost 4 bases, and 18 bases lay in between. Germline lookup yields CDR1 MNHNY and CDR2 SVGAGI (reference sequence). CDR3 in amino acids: CASSRTQGGSTEAFF. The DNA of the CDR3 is TGTGCCAGCAGCCGTACCCAGGGTGGCAGCACTGAAGCTTTCTTT.